These 17 T cell receptor beta chains share one sample of origin, sequenced in a study of blood T cell repertoires in COVID-19 (dated by TCRdb to the early 2020s). Library preparation employed the immunoSEQ multiplex PCR assay. TCRdb took over this immuneACCESS table, retaining in-frame rearrangements with V and J assigned. Such tables are incomplete; in checked studies, under half of the missing clones stem from an unresolved V gene, and the remainder is unexplained. The sample has 90,000 to 140,000 clones on record, around 86% of them singletons. Roughly 4% of the sample rests with the top ten. The sample was peripheral blood. These receptors were obtained from a man aged 45-65 years with acute or convalescent COVID-19.

This chain's CDR3 is CASSLGGTGRKNIQYF. In DNA form, the CDR3 reads TGTGCCAGCAGCTTAGGGGGGACAGGGCGCAAAAACATTCAGTACTTC. The genes are TRBV11-3 and TRBJ2-4; 9 positions match TRBD1. This CDR3 contains 16 residues. Germline CDR1 is SGHNT and CDR2 is YENEEA. After removal of 1 base from V and 3 bases from J, the junction contained 4 bases not matched to a gene.

The V gene is TRBV6-5, the J gene TRBJ1-1; no reliable D call. This CDR3 has 13 residues. V was pared by 6 bases and J by 0 bases, with 8 bases between. Germline assignment: CDR1 MNHEY and CDR2 SVGAGI. DNA of the CDR3: TGTGCCAGCAGGTCCTTTTTGAACACTGAAGCTTTCTTT. Translating gives CASRSFLNTEAFF.

V is TRBV30 and J is TRBJ1-4, with TRBD1 matching over 9 bases. Germline V gene lookup returns CDR1 GTSNPN and CDR2 SVGIG (reference sequence). V lost 3 bases and J lost 8; bases outside the gene matches: 13. The CDR3 spans 16 residues. The CDR3 DNA follows: TGTGCCTGGAGCCCGCTCTTGGGACAGGGTAAAGAAAAACTGTTTTTT. Encoded protein: CAWSPLLGQGKEKLFF.

The chain recombines TRBV6-1 with TRBJ1-2; maybe TRBD1 (5 bases). Trimming pared 0 bases from V and 6 bases from J, leaving 8 bases between. CDR1 is MNHNS, CDR2 SASEGT, per germline. CDR3 length: 13 amino acids. This chain's CDR3 is CASSEAGTNGYTF. The CDR3 DNA reads TGTGCCAGCAGTGAAGCCGGGACTAATGGCTACACCTTC.

The chain carries TRBV5-8 and TRBJ1-2; maybe TRBD1 (6 bases). With 7 bases removed from V and 0 bases from J, the gap between germline ends came to 16 bases. Germline assignment: CDR1 SGHTS and CDR2 YDEGEE. This CDR3 is 15 amino acids long. The CDR3: CASRTSGTPNYGYTF. The CDR3 DNA is TGTGCCAGCCGCACTTCCGGGACACCTAACTATGGCTACACCTTC.

This rearrangement joins TRBV5-1 to TRBJ2-3; perhaps TRBD2 as D (7 bases). Trimming shortened V by 4 bases and J by 4 bases, and 19 bases separated the two germline ends. The CDR3 has 16 residues. CDR1 SGHRS and CDR2 YFSETQ come from the germline V gene. In DNA, the CDR3 is TGCGCCAGCAGCCCCCGTGGGGGGGGCCCCCCAGATACGCAGTATTTT. It yields the protein CASSPRGGGPPDTQYF. The variable domain in full, with the rest retrieved from reference TRBV5-1 and TRBJ2-3, is KAGVTQTPRYLIKTRGQQVTLSCSPISGHRSVSWYQQTPGQGLQFLFEYFSETQRNKGNFPGRFSGRQFSNSRSEMNVSTLELGDSALYLCASSPRGGGPPDTQYFGPGTRLTVL.

In its sample, this clone was seen a few times. The genes are TRBV19 and TRBJ1-1; 12 nucleotides line up with TRBD1. Germline CDR1 is LNHDA and CDR2 is SQIVND (reference sequence). V trimming: 8 bases; J trimming: 8 bases; junction bases outside the gene matches: 9. This CDR3 is 14 amino acids long. The CDR3 DNA reads as TGTGCCAGTGTCCCTTCCGGGACAGGGGGCGAAGCTTTCTTT. This encodes CASVPSGTGGEAFF.

This clone has more than one count but fewer than ten. The rearrangement joins TRBV11-2 to TRBJ1-6, with TRBD1 matching 10 bases. Germline CDR1 and CDR2: SGHAT and FQNNGV. With 5 bases clipped from V and 9 bases from J, the junction kept 1 base outside the gene matches. The CDR3 length is 13 residues. As DNA, the CDR3 is TGTGCCAGCAGCCGGACAGGGGGTTCACCCCTCCACTTT. Protein sequence: CASSRTGGSPLHF.

V is TRBV7-9 and J is TRBJ2-1; 13 bases are a match to TRBD2. Germline CDR1 is SEHNR and CDR2 is FQNEAQ (reference sequence). The ends lost 0 bases at V and 4 bases at J; junction bases unmatched: 3. The CDR3 extends over 17 amino acids. The CDR3 DNA sequence: TGTGCCAGCAGCTTAGCGGGGACTAGCGGGGTGTACAATGAGCAGTTCTTC. It translates to CASSLAGTSGVYNEQFF.

The chain couples TRBV10-3 to TRBJ2-7, with D uncertain. Germline V gene lookup returns CDR1 ENHRY and CDR2 SYGVKD. The ends were cut back, 6 bases at V and 3 bases at J, with 9 bases in the middle. CDR3 length: 12 amino acids. CDR3 nucleotide sequence: TGTGCCATCAGACCACAGATCTACGAGCAGTACTTC. Translation: CAIRPQIYEQYF.

The chain uses TRBV6-5 and TRBJ2-5; a weak D match, TRBD1 (6 bases). The CDR3 has 13 amino acids. Germline-derived CDR1 and CDR2 are MNHEY and SVGAGI. V lost 4 bases to trimming and J lost 4 bases, with 10 bases between them. The CDR3 DNA reads TGTGCCAGCAGTTCACAGGGTGGAGAGACCCAGTACTTC. Its translation: CASSSQGGETQYF.

As for this clone: Other DNA sequences in this sample translate to the same CDR3. CDR3 sequence reads: CASSLGQPNTEAFF. DNA for the CDR3: TGCGCCAGCAGCTTGGGACAGCCGAACACTGAAGCTTTCTTT. V and J are TRBV5-1 and TRBJ1-1; TRBD1 is a possible D gene (5 bases). The germline V gene has CDR1 SGHRS and CDR2 YFSETQ. This CDR3 has 14 amino acids. Trimming shortened V by 0 bases and J by 1 base, and 7 bases separated the two germline ends.

This chain uses TRBV12-5 with TRBJ1-2; the D gene is possibly TRBD1 (6 bases). The CDR3 consists of 13 residues. The germline V gene encodes CDR1 LGHNT and CDR2 FRNRAP. V was trimmed by 1 base and J by 6 bases, leaving 9 bases between them. CDR3 DNA: TGTGCTAGTGGTTTGGATGGACAGAATGGCTACACCTTC. Its translation is CASGLDGQNGYTF.

The gene calls are TRBV2 and TRBJ2-2, with 8 bases lining up with TRBD1. Losses at the gene ends were 2 bases for V and 7 bases for J; bases not matched to a gene: 9. Germline lookup yields CDR1 SNHLY and CDR2 FYNNEI. This CDR3 has 16 amino acids. The CDR3: CASSERRTGKSGELFF. The DNA of the CDR3 is TGTGCCAGCAGTGAAAGGAGGACAGGGAAGAGCGGGGAGCTGTTTTTT.

V and J are TRBV6-5 and TRBJ1-6, with D perhaps TRBD1 (5 bases). The CDR3 totals 15 residues. V lost 6 bases, J lost 10 bases, and 19 bases lay in between. Per the germline V gene, CDR1 is MNHEY and CDR2 is SVGAGI. DNA of the CDR3: TGTGCCAGCAGCAGAGTGGGAGGGGACGGCTCACCCCTCCACTTT. Its protein product is CASSRVGGDGSPLHF.

The rearrangement joins TRBV25-1 to TRBJ2-4; 9 bases match TRBD1. CDR3 size: 15 residues. Per the germline V gene, CDR1 is MGHDK and CDR2 is SYGVNS. The V and J ends lost 4 bases and 9 bases, in that order; junction bases with no gene match: 10. CDR3 in amino acids: CASSGPGQGYFIQYF. DNA for the CDR3: TGTGCCAGCAGTGGCCCGGGACAGGGATATTTCATTCAGTACTTC.

The chain joins TRBV11-2 to TRBJ1-6, with no clear D. The germline CDR1 and CDR2 sequences are SGHAT and FQNNGV. The CDR3 runs to 16 residues. The V end was cut by 2 bases, the J end by 9 bases, with 17 bases between. CDR3 in DNA: TGTGCCAGCAGCTTAACGGCGGCAGTACCTAGTTCACCCCTCCACTTT. Residues: CASSLTAAVPSSPLHF.